This TCR beta chain was observed in a study of cytomegalovirus exposure and HLA in healthy donors. General study findings and limits: Researchers had no immune exposure information except CMV serostatus available. Data from an earlier analysis indicated that most TCR beta V segments were productive either about 87% or about 30% of the time.

A remark on this clone: What it recognizes is unknown.

This CDR3 is 14 amino acids long. Trimming took off 1 base at V and 0 bases at J, with 7 bases between the two ends. Per the germline V gene, CDR1 is SGHVS and CDR2 is FQNEAQ. The PCR contained 60 Vbeta and 13 Jbeta primers. Assay used: immunoSEQ multiplex PCR; TCRdb lists only in-frame clones, some missing. The sample lists about 180,000 clones, around four fifths seen once, with around 14% in the top ten. The V gene is TRBV7-8, the J gene TRBJ2-7, with D hard to call. The sequenced material came from PBMCs. The source of this sequence is a woman aged 50 to 60 in good health and CMV-seropositive. The chain's CDR3 is CASSLDTYSYEQYF. The CDR3 bases are TGTGCCAGCAGCTTAGATACTTACTCCTACGAGCAGTACTTC.